This is a list of T cell receptor beta chains from one sample in a study of identical twins. Each CDR3 protein gets one entry after TCRdb re-called the 5' RACE reads with MiXCR. This table holds around 450,000 distinct CDR3 sequences, 14% found once. This sample also appeared in a second study, on yellow fever vaccine responses in identical twins.

The sequenced sample consisted of CD4+ T cells sorted from blood. The source is a woman between 18 and 30 years old in good health. Each CDR3 is given with its conserved first and last residue. D genes are given only for firm matches. Size values are once, few and many counts, or a class for expanded clones, and some rows have none.

J gene,D gene,clone size,V gene,CDR3 protein,CDR3 DNA
TRBJ2-4,NA,few,TRBV5-6,CASSLFGKLAKNIQYF,TGTGCCAGCAGCTTGTTCGGAAAGCTAGCCAAAAACATTCAGTACTTC
TRBJ2-1,TRBD2,few,TRBV7-9,CASSFGLAGGRYEQFF,TGTGCCAGCAGCTTTGGACTAGCGGGAGGAAGGTATGAGCAGTTCTTC
TRBJ2-3,NA,many,TRBV27,CASSLGLGGDTQYF,TGTGCCAGCAGCTTAGGTTTAGGAGGAGATACGCAGTATTTT
TRBJ2-1,NA,many,TRBV12-3/TRBV12-4,CASSSRDEQFF,TGTGCCAGCAGTTCAAGGGATGAGCAGTTCTTC
TRBJ2-3,TRBD1,NA,TRBV5-6,CASSLSLDRSIDTQYF,TGTGCCAGCAGCTTGTCCCTGGACAGGTCAATAGATACGCAGTATTTT
TRBJ2-7,TRBD2,NA,TRBV6-1,CATDGTSDSYEQYF,TGTGCCACCGACGGGACTAGCGATTCCTACGAGCAGTACTTC
TRBJ2-6,NA,few,TRBV11-2,CASSSVGGRTGANVLTF,TGTGCCAGCAGCTCGGTTGGGGGGCGGACTGGGGCCAACGTCCTGACTTTC
TRBJ2-2,NA,many,TRBV7-3,CASSLTSANTGELFF,TGTGCCAGCAGCTTAACTAGCGCGAACACCGGGGAGCTGTTTTTT
TRBJ2-2,NA,many,TRBV6-1,CASSPWDITAGELFF,TGTGCCAGCAGCCCCTGGGACATCACGGCCGGGGAGCTGTTTTTT
TRBJ2-3,NA,NA,TRBV29-1,CSVIGFTQYF,TGCAGCGTGATTGGCTTCACGCAGTATTTT
TRBJ2-3,NA,many,TRBV5-1,CASSYSTGEDTQYF,TGCGCCAGCAGCTATTCCACGGGGGAAGATACGCAGTATTTT
TRBJ2-3,NA,few,TRBV7-9,CASSFSGTIRTDTQYF,TGTGCCAGCAGCTTTTCCGGGACAATCCGCACAGATACGCAGTATTTT
TRBJ1-2,NA,many,TRBV28,CASSASNVGGAYGYTF,TGTGCCAGCAGTGCCTCGAACGTGGGGGGCGCCTATGGCTACACCTTC
TRBJ2-6,NA,NA,TRBV7-2,CASSRVTGSGANVLTF,TGTGCCAGCAGCAGAGTTACAGGGTCTGGGGCCAACGTCCTGACTTTC
TRBJ2-5,NA,NA,TRBV9,CASSPHIYETQYF,TGTGCCAGCAGCCCTCATATATACGAGACCCAGTACTTC
TRBJ2-3,NA,few,TRBV15,CATSRRSTDTQYF,TGTGCCACCAGCAGGCGTAGCACAGATACGCAGTATTTT
TRBJ2-5,NA,few,TRBV24-1,CATSDPVPGYQETQYF,TGTGCCACCAGTGATCCCGTTCCCGGGTACCAAGAGACCCAGTACTTC
TRBJ2-3,NA,few,TRBV9,CASSVSLAVGTDTQYF,TGTGCCAGCAGCGTAAGTTTAGCGGTTGGAACAGATACGCAGTATTTT
TRBJ2-3,TRBD1,few,TRBV7-8,CASSVRARGILSTDTQYF,TGTGCCAGCAGCGTCCGGGCCAGGGGGATTCTCAGCACAGATACGCAGTATTTT
TRBJ2-1,NA,NA,TRBV6-2/TRBV6-3,CASTGDHYNEQFF,TGTGCCAGCACGGGGGACCATTACAATGAGCAGTTCTTC
TRBJ2-3,TRBD2,NA,TRBV14,CASSRGRVFSDTQYF,TGTGCCAGCAGCCGCGGGAGGGTTTTTTCAGATACGCAGTATTTT
TRBJ2-5,NA,few,TRBV3-1,CASRSSETQYF,TGTGCCAGCAGGAGTAGCGAGACCCAGTACTTC
TRBJ2-7,NA,few,TRBV12-3/TRBV12-4,CASRNFEGTGSYEQYF,TGTGCCAGCAGAAACTTCGAGGGGACGGGGAGCTACGAGCAGTACTTC
TRBJ2-1,NA,NA,TRBV24-1,CATSEPWRTYNEQFF,TGTGCCACCAGTGAGCCGTGGCGGACCTACAATGAGCAGTTCTTC
TRBJ2-3,TRBD2,few,TRBV15,CATSRKAGAGGDTQYF,TGTGCCACCAGCAGAAAGGCAGGAGCGGGGGGGGATACGCAGTATTTT
TRBJ2-1,TRBD1,NA,TRBV12-3/TRBV12-4,CASTLGQGLYNEQFF,TGTGCCAGCACCCTGGGACAGGGACTTTACAATGAGCAGTTCTTC
TRBJ2-5,NA,many,TRBV12-3/TRBV12-4,CASRQTSIPGETQYF,TGTGCCAGCAGGCAAACTAGCATCCCTGGGGAGACCCAGTACTTC
TRBJ2-5,TRBD1,NA,TRBV24-1,CATSDIAGTGLQETQYF,TGTGCCACCAGTGATATCGCCGGGACAGGGCTCCAAGAGACCCAGTACTTC
TRBJ2-7,TRBD1,NA,TRBV9,CASSVGQGFSYEQYF,TGTGCCAGCAGCGTGGGACAGGGGTTCTCCTACGAGCAGTACTTC
TRBJ1-3,NA,NA,TRBV6-5,CASSYTGGGNTIYF,TGTGCCAGCAGTTACACAGGAGGTGGAAACACCATATATTTT
TRBJ2-3,NA,few,TRBV20-1,CSAATGTYTDTQYF,TGCAGTGCTGCCACAGGGACGTACACAGATACGCAGTATTTT
TRBJ2-7,NA,NA,TRBV6-1,CASRHTGFLDEQYF,TGTGCCAGCAGACACACAGGGTTCCTAGACGAGCAGTACTTC
TRBJ1-5,NA,NA,TRBV20-1,CSATAGIGSNQPQHF,TGCAGTGCTACCGCAGGGATAGGAAGCAATCAGCCCCAGCATTTT
TRBJ1-4,NA,few,TRBV6-2/TRBV6-3,CASSYPGRNNEKLFF,TGTGCCAGCTCTTATCCGGGACGGAATAATGAAAAACTGTTTTTT
TRBJ2-5,NA,NA,TRBV25-1,CASSEYIQGETQYF,TGTGCCAGCAGTGAATATATCCAAGGGGAGACCCAGTACTTC
TRBJ2-7,NA,once,TRBV6-1,CASNLGLPPSSYEQYF,TGTGCCAGCAACCTGGGACTGCCACCGAGCTCCTACGAGCAGTACTTC
TRBJ2-3,NA,many,TRBV29-1,CSVVGGLGTDTQYF,TGCAGCGTTGTGGGGGGACTGGGCACAGATACGCAGTATTTT
TRBJ1-6,NA,many,TRBV3-1,CASSRTQGGNSPLHF,TGTGCCAGCAGCCGCACACAGGGTGGTAATTCACCCCTCCACTTT
TRBJ2-7,TRBD2,few,TRBV9,CASSVLAGGVYEQYF,TGTGCCAGCAGCGTTCTAGCGGGAGGGGTCTACGAGCAGTACTTC
TRBJ2-7,NA,few,TRBV12-3/TRBV12-4,CASSLVGEGRSSYEQYF,TGTGCCAGCAGCCTAGTGGGGGAAGGACGGAGCTCCTACGAGCAGTACTTC
TRBJ2-7,NA,few,TRBV20-1,CSASITGVNNEQYF,TGCAGTGCTAGCATAACGGGAGTTAATAACGAGCAGTACTTC
TRBJ2-1,TRBD2,few,TRBV6-1,CASCPTSGGAYNEQFF,TGTGCCAGTTGCCCGACTAGCGGGGGGGCCTACAATGAGCAGTTCTTC
TRBJ1-1,TRBD1,few,TRBV6-1,CASSGTGRIAEAFF,TGTGCCAGCAGTGGGACAGGGAGGATTGCTGAAGCTTTCTTT
TRBJ2-3,TRBD1,NA,TRBV6-2/TRBV6-3,CASSWGSGQGATDTQYF,TGTGCCAGCAGTTGGGGGTCCGGACAGGGAGCCACAGATACGCAGTATTTT
TRBJ1-2,TRBD1,NA,TRBV7-2,CASSLADRDDYGYTF,TGTGCCAGCAGCTTAGCGGACAGGGACGACTATGGCTACACCTTC
TRBJ2-1,NA,few,TRBV21-1,CANPVSGGNYNEQFF,TGTGCCAACCCTGTCTCGGGCGGGAACTACAATGAGCAGTTCTTC
TRBJ2-1,NA,NA,TRBV29-1,CSVPPDSNEQFF,TGCAGCGTCCCCCCGGACAGCAATGAGCAGTTCTTC
TRBJ2-5,TRBD1,few,TRBV2,CASSSQGATEQETQYF,TGTGCCAGCAGTTCTCAGGGGGCTACCGAACAAGAGACCCAGTACTTC
TRBJ2-5,NA,NA,TRBV5-1,CASSSGDLETQYF,TGCGCCAGCAGCTCAGGGGATTTAGAGACCCAGTACTTC
TRBJ2-1,NA,NA,TRBV3-1,CASSQDPGPSDEQFF,TGTGCCAGCAGCCAAGATCCAGGACCTTCGGACGAGCAGTTCTTC
TRBJ2-1,TRBD2,NA,TRBV5-1,CASSPTSGGRVRNSYNEQFF,TGCGCCAGCAGCCCGACTAGCGGGGGGCGCGTACGTAACTCCTACAATGAGCAGTTCTTC
TRBJ2-1,TRBD1,NA,TRBV28,CASSAGTGLTHEQFF,TGTGCCAGCAGCGCCGGGACAGGGTTAACCCATGAGCAGTTCTTC
TRBJ2-7,TRBD1,NA,TRBV27,CASSGQTGVEQYF,TGTGCCAGCAGTGGACAGACAGGGGTTGAGCAGTACTTC
TRBJ2-6,TRBD1,NA,TRBV28,CASISYRGRLGANVLTF,TGTGCCAGCATTAGTTACAGGGGGCGCTTAGGGGCCAACGTCCTGACTTTC
TRBJ2-7,TRBD1,NA,TRBV28,CASTPGQGFEEQYF,TGTGCCAGCACCCCGGGACAGGGGTTTGAGGAGCAGTACTTC
TRBJ2-4,TRBD2,NA,TRBV19,CASSPGTSGSTSKNIQYF,TGTGCCAGTAGTCCCGGGACTAGCGGGAGTACGTCCAAAAACATTCAGTACTTC
TRBJ1-1,TRBD1,NA,TRBV5-1,CASSLTTGGRYAEAFF,TGCGCCAGCAGCTTGACGACAGGGGGCAGATATGCTGAAGCTTTCTTT
TRBJ1-2,TRBD1,few,TRBV20-1,CSARPRQGAYPYGYTF,TGCAGTGCTCGTCCGAGACAGGGGGCGTATCCCTATGGCTACACCTTC
TRBJ2-7,NA,few,TRBV13,CASSLVGQRNHEQYF,TGTGCCAGCAGCTTAGTAGGACAGAGGAACCACGAGCAGTACTTC